The clone carrying this TCR beta chain was seen at least ten times. Its antigen is undetermined. This sample was included in a study of blood T cells in healthy people across ages. Regarding the study as a whole: Donor CMV infection status was unknown, possibly confounding age-related changes in expanded clonotypes.

This CDR3 spans 15 amino acids. The germline gives CDR1 SGHTA, CDR2 FQGTGA. After removal of 0 bases from V and 5 bases from J, the junction contained 5 bases not matched to a gene. A second PCR, run for about 7 to 12 cycles, used a sample-barcoded 5' primer plus a J-beta primer mix. TCRdb re-analysed the 5' RACE reads in MiXCR, keeping a single row per CDR3 protein. This sample has 600,000 or so distinct CDR3 sequences, with about 30% found just once. The sequenced material came from blood. The rearrangement joins TRBV7-3 to TRBJ2-5, with 8 bases identical to TRBD1. The TCR originated in a woman at least 80 years old in good health. CDR3 DNA: TGTGCCAGCAGCTTAACCGGGACAGGCGGCGAGACCCAGTACTTC. It codes for CASSLTGTGGETQYF.